This TCR beta chain originates from a study of blood T cell repertoires in COVID-19 (TCRdb year 2020). Study-wide context: Samples from collaborators originated in the United States, Italy and Spain and spanned both the acute and convalescent phases of COVID-19. The material from the prospective study consisted of cDNA or gDNA derived from T cells, B-cell-depleted T cells, or PBMCs. Subjects who had been exposed to COVID-19, were actively infected with it, or had recovered from it provided the deeply sampled blood TCRbeta repertoires that made up the dataset. The repertoires were released in a freely available public database meant as a resource for research on the immune response to SARS-CoV-2. The samples were drawn from two sources: the first 160 participants of the ongoing ImmuneRACE study, and 1,200 or so subjects contributed by 6 global collaborators. The sample metadata nearly always contained a de-identified subject ID, COVID-19 status, age in years and sex. Where HLA class I and class II types were available, the types were taken from metadata supplied by the sample provider, not from assay-based typing.

TCRbeta CDR3 regions were amplified from genomic DNA by means of the immunoSEQ Assay, a bias-controlled multiplex PCR. In the original analysis: Within the assay, amplification of reference gene primers was used to estimate how many nucleated cells each sample contained. To quantify the absolute abundance of each unique TCRbeta CDR3 rearrangement, sequence reads were collapsed and filtered. For each sample, productive Simpson clonality was calculated as the square root of Simpson's diversity index over productive rearrangements. TCRdb limited this immuneACCESS table to in-frame rearrangements with V and J called. A share of clones is missing; checked studies link under half to unresolved V genes, and the rest is unexplained. That table is the source of V, J and clone size, and D and trimming were worked out from the DNA. Recorded for this sample are about 59,000 clones; 70% to 75% of them occurred a single time. 11% to 15% of the sample is in the top ten clones.

The collaborating institutions used their own protocols to collect whole blood in K2EDTA tubes. For TCRbeta analysis, collaborators shipped samples as frozen whole blood, isolated PBMCs, or DNA extracted from either of those sample types. In regard to this clone: The antigen this receptor binds is unknown. No base quality information exists; no much larger clone differs at one position.

The full study reports these points: The amount of clinical and demographic metadata varied by source and participant and was provided uncurated.

The CDR3, from cysteine to phenylalanine, totals 11 residues. Here the CDR3 DNA is all that survives: 33 bases in frame from base 1. At the junction V is shortened by 5 bases and J by 3 bases; bases outside the gene matches: 1. The germline V gene (reference sequence) gives CDR1 as DFQATT and CDR2 as SNEGSKA. Sample: peripheral blood. This sequence originates from a woman in her 70s with acute or convalescent COVID-19. In this chain, TRBV20-1 is recombined with TRBJ2-7; TRBD1 agrees with 7 junctional bases. The CDR3 protein sequence reads: CSAGDSYEQYF. The DNA sequence is TGCAGTGCTGGGGACAGCTACGAGCAGTACTTC.